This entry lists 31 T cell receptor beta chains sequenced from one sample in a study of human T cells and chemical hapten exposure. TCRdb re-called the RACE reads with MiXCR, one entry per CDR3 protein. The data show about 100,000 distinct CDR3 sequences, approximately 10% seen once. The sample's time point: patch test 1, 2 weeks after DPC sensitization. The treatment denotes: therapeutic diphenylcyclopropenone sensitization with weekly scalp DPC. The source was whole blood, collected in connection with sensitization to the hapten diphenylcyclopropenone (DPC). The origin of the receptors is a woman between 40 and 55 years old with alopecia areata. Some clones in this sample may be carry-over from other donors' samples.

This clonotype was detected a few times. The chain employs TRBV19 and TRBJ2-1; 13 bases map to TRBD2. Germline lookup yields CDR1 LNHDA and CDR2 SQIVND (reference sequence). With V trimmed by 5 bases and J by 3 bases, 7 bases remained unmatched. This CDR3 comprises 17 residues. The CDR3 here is CASSSTSGGADYNEQFF. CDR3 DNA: TGTGCCAGTAGTTCCACTAGCGGGGGGGCCGACTACAATGAGCAGTTCTTC.

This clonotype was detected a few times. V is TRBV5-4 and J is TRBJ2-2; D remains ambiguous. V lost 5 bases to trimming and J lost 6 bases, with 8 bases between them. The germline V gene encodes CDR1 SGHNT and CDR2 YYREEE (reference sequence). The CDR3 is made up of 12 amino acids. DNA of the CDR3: TGTGCCAGCAGACTTGGTGCCGGGGAGCTGTTTTTT. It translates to CASRLGAGELFF.

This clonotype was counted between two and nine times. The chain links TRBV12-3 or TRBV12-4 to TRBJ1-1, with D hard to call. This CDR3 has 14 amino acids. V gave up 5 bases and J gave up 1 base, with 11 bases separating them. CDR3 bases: TGTGCCAGCAGTCCAGGACTGGCGAACACTGAAGCTTTCTTT. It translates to CASSPGLANTEAFF.

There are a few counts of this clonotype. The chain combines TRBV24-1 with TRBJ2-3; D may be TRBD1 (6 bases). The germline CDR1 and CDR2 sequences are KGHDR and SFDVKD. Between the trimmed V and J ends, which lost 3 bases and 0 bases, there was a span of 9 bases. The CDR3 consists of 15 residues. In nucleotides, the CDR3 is TGTGCCACCAGTGATACCGGACAGAGCACAGATACGCAGTATTTT. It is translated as CATSDTGQSTDTQYF.

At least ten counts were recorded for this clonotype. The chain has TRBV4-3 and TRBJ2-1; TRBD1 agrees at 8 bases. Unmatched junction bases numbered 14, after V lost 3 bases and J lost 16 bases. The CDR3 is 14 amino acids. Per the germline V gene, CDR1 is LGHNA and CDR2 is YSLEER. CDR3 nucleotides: TGCGCCAGCAGCCACGACAGGGGCCTCCCCCCCTCATTCTTC. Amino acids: CASSHDRGLPPSFF.

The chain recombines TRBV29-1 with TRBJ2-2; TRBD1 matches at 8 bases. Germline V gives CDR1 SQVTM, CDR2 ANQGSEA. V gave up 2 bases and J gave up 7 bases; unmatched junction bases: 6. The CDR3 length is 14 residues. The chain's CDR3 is CSVEQGADGGELFF. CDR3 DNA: TGCAGCGTTGAACAGGGGGCCGATGGCGGGGAGCTGTTTTTT.

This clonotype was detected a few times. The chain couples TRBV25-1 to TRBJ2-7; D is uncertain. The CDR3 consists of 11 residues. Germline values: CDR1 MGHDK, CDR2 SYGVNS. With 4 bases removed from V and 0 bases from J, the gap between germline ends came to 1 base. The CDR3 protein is CASSASYEQYF. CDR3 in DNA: TGTGCCAGCAGTGCCTCCTACGAGCAGTACTTC.

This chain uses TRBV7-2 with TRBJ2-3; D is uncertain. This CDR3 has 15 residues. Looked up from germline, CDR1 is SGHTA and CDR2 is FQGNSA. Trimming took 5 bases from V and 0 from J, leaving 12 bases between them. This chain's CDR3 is CASSAFTRSTDTQYF. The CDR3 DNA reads TGTGCCAGCAGCGCATTCACGAGGAGCACAGATACGCAGTATTTT. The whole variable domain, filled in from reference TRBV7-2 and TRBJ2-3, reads GAGVSQSPSNKVTEKGKDVELRCDPISGHTALYWYRQSLGQGLEFLIYFQGNSAPDKSGLPSDRFSAERTGGSVSTLTIQRTQQEDSAVYLCASSAFTRSTDTQYFGPGTRLTVL.

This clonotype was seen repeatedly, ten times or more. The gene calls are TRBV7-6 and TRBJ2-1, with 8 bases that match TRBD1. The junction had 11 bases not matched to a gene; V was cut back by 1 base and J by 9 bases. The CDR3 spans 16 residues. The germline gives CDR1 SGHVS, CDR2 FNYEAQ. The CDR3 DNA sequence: TGTGCCAGCAGCTTAGGGGCCGGGACAGGTGGGAGTGAGCAGTTCTTC. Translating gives CASSLGAGTGGSEQFF.

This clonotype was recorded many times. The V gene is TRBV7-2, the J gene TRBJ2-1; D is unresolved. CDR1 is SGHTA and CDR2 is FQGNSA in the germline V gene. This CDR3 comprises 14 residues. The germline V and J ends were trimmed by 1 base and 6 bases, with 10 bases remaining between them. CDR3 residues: CASSLVVVSNEQFF. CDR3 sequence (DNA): TGTGCCAGCAGCTTAGTGGTAGTCTCCAATGAGCAGTTCTTC.

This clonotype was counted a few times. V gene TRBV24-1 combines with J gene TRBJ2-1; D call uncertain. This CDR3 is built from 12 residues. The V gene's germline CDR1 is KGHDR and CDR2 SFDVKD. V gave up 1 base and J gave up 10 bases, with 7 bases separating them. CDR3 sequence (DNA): TGTGCCACCAGTGATTTTGGCAGGGAGCAGTTCTTC. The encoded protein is CATSDFGREQFF.

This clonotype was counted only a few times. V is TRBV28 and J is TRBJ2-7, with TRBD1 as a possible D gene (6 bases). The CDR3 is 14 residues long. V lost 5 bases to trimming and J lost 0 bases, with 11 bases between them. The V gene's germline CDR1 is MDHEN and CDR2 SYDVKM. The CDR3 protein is CASSAQGYSYEQYF. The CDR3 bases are TGTGCCAGCAGTGCACAGGGTTACTCCTACGAGCAGTACTTC.

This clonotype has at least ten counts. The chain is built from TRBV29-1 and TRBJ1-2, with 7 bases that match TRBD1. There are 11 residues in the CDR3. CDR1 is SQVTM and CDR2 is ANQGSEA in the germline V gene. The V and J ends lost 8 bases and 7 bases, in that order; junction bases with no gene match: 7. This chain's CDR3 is CSHRQGRGYTF. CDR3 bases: TGCAGCCACAGACAGGGCCGTGGCTACACCTTC.

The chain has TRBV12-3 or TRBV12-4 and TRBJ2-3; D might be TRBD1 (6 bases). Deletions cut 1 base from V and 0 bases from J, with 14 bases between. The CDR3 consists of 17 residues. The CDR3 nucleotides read TGTGCCAGCAGTTTAGGATCAGGGGCAGACAGCACAGATACGCAGTATTTT. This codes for CASSLGSGADSTDTQYF.

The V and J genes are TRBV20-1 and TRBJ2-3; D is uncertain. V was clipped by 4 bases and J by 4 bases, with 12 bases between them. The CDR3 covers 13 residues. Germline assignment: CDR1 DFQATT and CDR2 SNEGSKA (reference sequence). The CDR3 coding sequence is TGCAGTGCTAACTATCCCCGGCCAGATACGCAGTATTTT. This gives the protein CSANYPRPDTQYF.

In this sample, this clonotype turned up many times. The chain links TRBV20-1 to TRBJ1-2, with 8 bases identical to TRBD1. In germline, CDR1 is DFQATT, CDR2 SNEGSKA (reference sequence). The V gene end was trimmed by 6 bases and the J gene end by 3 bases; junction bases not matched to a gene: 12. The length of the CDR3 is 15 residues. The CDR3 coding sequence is TGCAGTGCCCCGGCGGGCCTACAGGGGGACTATGGCTACACCTTC. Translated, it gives CSAPAGLQGDYGYTF.

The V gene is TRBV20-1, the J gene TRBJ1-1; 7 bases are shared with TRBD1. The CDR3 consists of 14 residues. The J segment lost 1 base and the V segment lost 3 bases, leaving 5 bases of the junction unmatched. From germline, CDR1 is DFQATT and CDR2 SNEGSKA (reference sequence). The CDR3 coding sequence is TGCAGTGCTAGGGAGGGGGCCTCGAACACTGAAGCTTTCTTT. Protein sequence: CSAREGASNTEAFF.

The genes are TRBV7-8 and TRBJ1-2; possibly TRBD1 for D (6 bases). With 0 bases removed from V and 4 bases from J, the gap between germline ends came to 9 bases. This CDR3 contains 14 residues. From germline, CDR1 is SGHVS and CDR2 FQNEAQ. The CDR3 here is CASSLAGQPYGYTF. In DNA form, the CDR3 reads TGTGCCAGCAGCTTAGCTGGACAGCCCTATGGCTACACCTTC.

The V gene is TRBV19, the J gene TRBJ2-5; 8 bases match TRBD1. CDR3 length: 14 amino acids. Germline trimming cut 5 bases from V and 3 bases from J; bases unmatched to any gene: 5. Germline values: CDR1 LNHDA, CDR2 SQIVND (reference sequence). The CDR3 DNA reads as TGTGCCAGTAGTCCCCGACAGGGGAAAGAGACCCAGTACTTC. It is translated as CASSPRQGKETQYF.

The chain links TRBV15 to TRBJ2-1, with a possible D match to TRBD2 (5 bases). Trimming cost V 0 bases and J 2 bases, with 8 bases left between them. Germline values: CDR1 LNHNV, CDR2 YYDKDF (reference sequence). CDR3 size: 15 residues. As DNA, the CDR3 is TGTGCCACCAGCAGAGATGCGGGCGCCTACAATGAGCAGTTCTTC. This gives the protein CATSRDAGAYNEQFF.

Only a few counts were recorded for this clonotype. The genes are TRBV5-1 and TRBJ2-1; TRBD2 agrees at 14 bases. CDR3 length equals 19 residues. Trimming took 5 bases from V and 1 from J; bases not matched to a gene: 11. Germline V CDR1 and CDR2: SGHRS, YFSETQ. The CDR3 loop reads CASRAGTSGRSSSYNEQFF. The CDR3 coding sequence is TGCGCCAGCAGGGCCGGGACTAGCGGGAGAAGTTCATCCTACAATGAGCAGTTCTTC.

The CDR3 loop reads CASSPSSQGDNEQYF. CDR3 coding DNA: TGTGCCAGCTCACCGAGCAGCCAGGGGGACAACGAGCAGTACTTC. The chain carries TRBV18 and TRBJ2-7; 7 nucleotides agree with TRBD1. The germline CDR1 and CDR2 sequences are KGHSH and LQKENI. After removal of 3 bases from V and 5 bases from J, the junction contained 10 bases not matched to a gene. The CDR3 runs 15 residues.

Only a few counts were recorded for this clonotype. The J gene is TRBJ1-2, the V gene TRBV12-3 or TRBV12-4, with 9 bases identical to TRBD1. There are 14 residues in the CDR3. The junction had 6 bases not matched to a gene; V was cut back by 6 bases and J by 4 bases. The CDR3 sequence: CASRGQGSSYGYTF. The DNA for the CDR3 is TGTGCCAGCAGGGGACAGGGTAGTTCCTATGGCTACACCTTC.

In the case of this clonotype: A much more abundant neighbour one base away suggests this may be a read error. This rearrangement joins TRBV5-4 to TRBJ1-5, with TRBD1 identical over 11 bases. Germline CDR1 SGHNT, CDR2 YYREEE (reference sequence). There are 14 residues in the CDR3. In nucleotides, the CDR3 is TGTGCCAGCAGCTCGGGACAGGGGGAGCAGCCCCGGCATTTT. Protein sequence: CASSSGQGEQPRHF.

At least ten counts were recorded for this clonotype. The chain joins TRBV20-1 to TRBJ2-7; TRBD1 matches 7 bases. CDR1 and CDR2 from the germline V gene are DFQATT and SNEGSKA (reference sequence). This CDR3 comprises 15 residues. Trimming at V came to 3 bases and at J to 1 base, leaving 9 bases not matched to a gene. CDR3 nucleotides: TGCAGTGCTAGTTTTTCAGGGGGATTTTCCTACGAGCAGTACTTC. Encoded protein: CSASFSGGFSYEQYF.

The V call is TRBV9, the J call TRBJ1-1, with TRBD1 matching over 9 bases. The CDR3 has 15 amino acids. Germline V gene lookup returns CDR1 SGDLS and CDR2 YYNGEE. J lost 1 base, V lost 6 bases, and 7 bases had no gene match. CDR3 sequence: CASTPGGQGNTEAFF. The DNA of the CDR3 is TGTGCCAGCACCCCTGGGGGACAGGGGAACACTGAAGCTTTCTTT.

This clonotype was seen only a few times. CDR3 DNA sequence: TGTGCCAGCAGCTCGGGACTAGCGGCCCAAGAGACCCAGTACTTC. Amino acids: CASSSGLAAQETQYF. The V and J genes are TRBV7-9 and TRBJ2-5, with 11 bases matching TRBD2. This CDR3 is 15 amino acids long. V shed 4 bases, J shed 1 base, and the junction held 2 bases outside the gene matches. The germline gives CDR1 SEHNR, CDR2 FQNEAQ (reference sequence). The whole variable domain, remainder taken from reference TRBV7-9 and TRBJ2-5, is DTGVSQNPRHKITKRGQNVTFRCDPISEHNRLYWYRQTLGQGPEFLTYFQNEAQLEKSRLLSDRFSAERPKGSFSTLEIQRTEQGDSAMYLCASSSGLAAQETQYFGPGTRLLVL.

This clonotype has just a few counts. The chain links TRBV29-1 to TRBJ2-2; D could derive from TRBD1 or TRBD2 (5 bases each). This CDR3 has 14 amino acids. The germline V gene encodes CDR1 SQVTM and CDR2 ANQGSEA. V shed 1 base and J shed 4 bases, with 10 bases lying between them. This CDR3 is CSVEALGATGELFF. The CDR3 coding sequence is TGCAGCGTTGAAGCCCTCGGGGCCACCGGGGAGCTGTTTTTT.

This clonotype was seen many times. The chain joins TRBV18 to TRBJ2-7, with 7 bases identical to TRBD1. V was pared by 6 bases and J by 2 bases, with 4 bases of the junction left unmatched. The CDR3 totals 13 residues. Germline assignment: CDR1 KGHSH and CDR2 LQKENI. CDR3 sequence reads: CASSPGTAYEQYF. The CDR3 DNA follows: TGTGCCAGCTCCCCGGGGACAGCCTACGAGCAGTACTTC.

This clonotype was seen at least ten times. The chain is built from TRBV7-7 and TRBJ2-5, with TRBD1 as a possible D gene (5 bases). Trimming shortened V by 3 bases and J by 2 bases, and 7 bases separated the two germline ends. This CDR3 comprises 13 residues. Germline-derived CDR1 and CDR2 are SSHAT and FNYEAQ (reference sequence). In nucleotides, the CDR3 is TGTGCCAGCAGCTTGGGGCAGCAAGAGACCCAGTACTTC. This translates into CASSLGQQETQYF.

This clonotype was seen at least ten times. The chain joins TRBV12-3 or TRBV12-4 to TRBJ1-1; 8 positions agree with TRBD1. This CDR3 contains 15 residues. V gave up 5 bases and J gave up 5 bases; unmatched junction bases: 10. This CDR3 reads CASSARDRKGTEAFF. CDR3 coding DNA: TGTGCCAGCAGTGCTAGGGACAGGAAGGGGACTGAAGCTTTCTTT.